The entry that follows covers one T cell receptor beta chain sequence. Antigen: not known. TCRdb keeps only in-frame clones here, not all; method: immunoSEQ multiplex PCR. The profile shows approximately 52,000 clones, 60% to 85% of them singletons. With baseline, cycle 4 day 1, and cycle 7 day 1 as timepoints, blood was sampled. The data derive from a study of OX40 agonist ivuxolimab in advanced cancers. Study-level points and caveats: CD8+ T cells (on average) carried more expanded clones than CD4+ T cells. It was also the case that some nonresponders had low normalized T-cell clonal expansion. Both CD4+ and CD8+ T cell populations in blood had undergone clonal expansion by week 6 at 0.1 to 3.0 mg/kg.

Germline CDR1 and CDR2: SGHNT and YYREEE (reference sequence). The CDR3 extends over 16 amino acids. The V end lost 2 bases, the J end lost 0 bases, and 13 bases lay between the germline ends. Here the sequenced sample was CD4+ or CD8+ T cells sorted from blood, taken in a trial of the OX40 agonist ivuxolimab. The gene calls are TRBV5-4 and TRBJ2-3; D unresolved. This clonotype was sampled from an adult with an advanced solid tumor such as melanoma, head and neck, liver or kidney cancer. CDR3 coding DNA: TGTGCCAGCAGCTTTTCTGGATTTCCTAGCACAGATACGCAGTATTTT. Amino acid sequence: CASSFSGFPSTDTQYF.